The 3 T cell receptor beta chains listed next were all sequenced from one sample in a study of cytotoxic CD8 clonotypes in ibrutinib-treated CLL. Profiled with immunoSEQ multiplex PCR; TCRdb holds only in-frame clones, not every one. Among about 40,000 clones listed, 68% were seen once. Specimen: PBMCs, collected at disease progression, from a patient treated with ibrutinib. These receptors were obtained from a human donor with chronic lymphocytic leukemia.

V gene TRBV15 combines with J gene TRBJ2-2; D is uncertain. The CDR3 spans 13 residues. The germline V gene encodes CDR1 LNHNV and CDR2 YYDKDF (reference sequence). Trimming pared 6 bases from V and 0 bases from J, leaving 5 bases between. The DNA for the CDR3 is TGTGCCACCAGTGGCTCGAACACCGGGGAGCTGTTTTTT. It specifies CATSGSNTGELFF.

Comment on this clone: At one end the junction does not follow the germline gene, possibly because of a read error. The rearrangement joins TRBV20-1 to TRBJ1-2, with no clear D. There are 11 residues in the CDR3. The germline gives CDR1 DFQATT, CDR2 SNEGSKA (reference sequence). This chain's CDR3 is CSAPGTYNNLF. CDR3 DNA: TGCAGTGCCCCGGGAACGTATAATAATCTGTTC.

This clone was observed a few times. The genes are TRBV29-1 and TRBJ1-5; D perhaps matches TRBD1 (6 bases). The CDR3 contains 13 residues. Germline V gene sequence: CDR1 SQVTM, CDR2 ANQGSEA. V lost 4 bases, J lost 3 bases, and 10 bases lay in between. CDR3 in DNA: TGCAGCGTTGGACAGGAGTACAATCAGCCCCAGCATTTT. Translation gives CSVGQEYNQPQHF. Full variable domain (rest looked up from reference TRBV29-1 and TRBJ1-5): SAVISQKPSRDICQRGTSLTIQCQVDSQVTMMFWYRQQPGQSLTLIATANQGSEATYESGFVIDKFPISRPNLTFSTLTVSNMSPEDSSIYLCSVGQEYNQPQHFGDGTRLSIL.